The source of this T cell receptor beta chain is a study of cytomegalovirus exposure and HLA in healthy donors. In the study overall: Drawn from HLA-typed donors, tens of millions of unique TCRs were held in an early data release. Overall study results and limits: An Asian-associated ancestry cluster reportedly showed fewer N-insertions than the roughly 600-donor mean in a later analysis.

CDR1 and CDR2 from the germline V gene are MNHNS and SASEGT. V was cut by 2 bases and J by 7 bases, with 9 bases left in between. The CDR3 runs to 13 residues. Concerning this clone: Its antigen is currently unknown.

The primer mix had 60 Vbeta and 13 Jbeta primers. The table came from immunoSEQ multiplex PCR; TCRdb's copy has only in-frame clones and leaves some out. The sample has roughly 51,000 clones; the top ten hold about 2%. The TCR originated in a woman aged 40 to 49 in good health and CMV-seronegative. The specimen sequenced was PBMCs. This chain links TRBV6-1 with TRBJ1-5; D remains ambiguous. The DNA of the CDR3 is TGTGCCAGCAGTGAAACGGGTATCCAGCCCCAGCATTTT. Residues: CASSETGIQPQHF.